These 8 T cell receptor beta chains originate from one sample sequenced in a study of blood T cells in healthy people across ages. Primed by a sample-barcoded 5' primer and a J-beta primer mix, a second PCR proceeded for roughly 7 to 11 cycles. MiXCR, run by TCRdb on the 5' RACE reads, gives a single entry per CDR3 protein. The sample lists about 970,000 distinct CDR3 sequences, roughly half occurring once. The sequencing input was blood. Receptors were obtained from a woman aged 60-75 years in good health.

The table lists this clonotype with a count of one. V gene TRBV30 combines with J gene TRBJ1-3; no reliable D call. With 2 bases removed from V and 0 bases from J, the gap between germline ends came to 11 bases. Germline CDR1 is GTSNPN and CDR2 is SVGIG (reference sequence). CDR3 length: 15 amino acids. The CDR3 bases are TGTGCCTGGAGTCGATTGGCGTACTCTGGAAACACCATATATTTT. Translating gives CAWSRLAYSGNTIYF.

This clonotype was found a few times. The chain is built from TRBV16 and TRBJ1-2; 9 nucleotides align to TRBD1. The ends lost 3 bases at V and 4 bases at J; junction bases unmatched: 3. The CDR3 has 14 residues. Germline CDR1 KGHSY, CDR2 FQNENV. The CDR3 coding sequence is TGTGCCAGCAGCCACGACAGGGGGTTCTATGGCTACACCTTC. The encoded protein is CASSHDRGFYGYTF. The complete variable domain, with remaining parts taken from reference TRBV16 and TRBJ1-2, reads GEEVAQTPKHLVRGEGQKAKLYCAPIKGHSYVFWYQQVLKNEFKFLISFQNENVFDETGMPKERFSAKCLPNSPCSLEIQATKLEDSAVYFCASSHDRGFYGYTFGSGTRLTVV.

This clonotype was seen a single time. This chain connects TRBV27 to TRBJ2-1; either TRBD1 or TRBD2 may supply D (5 bases each). Per the germline V gene, CDR1 is MNHEY and CDR2 is SMNVEV (reference sequence). Trimming removed 7 bases at V and 2 bases at J, with 15 bases between. The CDR3 covers 15 residues. The CDR3 DNA reads as TGTGCCAGCACCTCTGGTGGGGACGCCTACAATGAGCAGTTCTTC. Its translation: CASTSGGDAYNEQFF.

The rearrangement links TRBV3-1 to TRBJ2-4, with D uncertain. The J call is uncertain, as TRBJ2-7 better fits the DNA end. The CDR3 has 14 amino acids. Germline CDR1 reads LGHDT; CDR2 reads YNNKEL (reference sequence). The CDR3 DNA follows: TGTGCCAGCAGCCAAGTGATGAGTACCGCCGAGCAGTACTTC. As protein: CASSQVMSTAEQYF.

J is TRBJ1-1 and V is TRBV7-3; 10 bases are a match to TRBD1. CDR1 is SGHTA and CDR2 is FQGTGA in the germline V gene. The CDR3 extends over 14 amino acids. The V and J ends lost 5 bases and 5 bases, in that order; junction bases with no gene match: 5. Here the CDR3 reads CASSDRGHGTEAFF. CDR3 in DNA: TGTGCCAGCAGCGACAGGGGGCATGGGACTGAAGCTTTCTTT.

The chain's CDR3 is CASTNRGTSRAPPNTGELFF. Written as DNA, the CDR3 is TGTGCCAGCACTAACAGGGGAACCTCGCGGGCCCCGCCTAACACCGGGGAGCTGTTTTTT. The V gene is TRBV9, the J gene TRBJ2-2; 7 positions agree with TRBD1. The trim removed 6 bases at V and 2 bases at J, leaving 22 bases unmatched. This CDR3 is built from 20 residues. Germline CDR1 reads SGDLS; CDR2 reads YYNGEE.

This chain links TRBV6-5 with TRBJ2-2; D is undetermined. CDR1 is MNHEY and CDR2 is SVGAGI in the germline V gene. Trimming removed 9 bases from V and 3 bases from J, with 14 bases in between. This CDR3 spans 14 amino acids. The CDR3 protein is CASTRVLYTGELFF. The CDR3 region has the DNA TGTGCCAGTACGAGAGTTCTCTACACCGGGGAGCTGTTTTTT.

The rearrangement uses TRBV10-3 and TRBJ2-4; 10 bases agree with TRBD1. Matching the DNA end better, TRBJ2-7 makes the J call doubtful. CDR1 and CDR2 (germline): ENHRY, SYGVKD. The CDR3 extends over 15 amino acids. CDR3 loop: CAISGGRDRGFEQYF. The CDR3 region has the DNA TGTGCCATCAGCGGGGGGCGGGACAGGGGATTCGAGCAGTACTTC.